This T cell receptor beta chain was sequenced during a study of T-cell reconstitution after alpha-beta-depleted transplantation in children. General study findings and limits: It was newly produced T cells that mostly accounted for T-cell counts and diversity one year after transplant. Reports say that about two months after transplant, the alpha-beta T cells came out of several hundred graft clones that had expanded.

A few counts support this clonotype. What it binds is not known. The germline gives CDR1 MDHEN, CDR2 SYDVKM. The germline V and J ends were trimmed by 5 bases and 3 bases, with 13 bases remaining between them. This CDR3 comprises 14 residues. Preparation of the TCRbeta library used unique molecular identifiers. TCRdb passed the PCR reads through MiXCR, listing each CDR3 protein once. The data show about 200,000 distinct CDR3 sequences, approximately 7% seen once. This chain connects TRBV28 to TRBJ1-1, with D perhaps matching TRBD1 (5 bases). This sequence originates from a boy aged 2-15 years with acute lymphoblastic leukemia, due to receive a stem cell transplant. The source material was PBMCs, sampled before TCRalphabeta/CD19-depleted stem cell transplant. The CDR3 DNA is TGTGCCAGCAGTCTCTCCCCGGGGGACACTGAAGCTTTCTTT. It codes for CASSLSPGDTEAFF.